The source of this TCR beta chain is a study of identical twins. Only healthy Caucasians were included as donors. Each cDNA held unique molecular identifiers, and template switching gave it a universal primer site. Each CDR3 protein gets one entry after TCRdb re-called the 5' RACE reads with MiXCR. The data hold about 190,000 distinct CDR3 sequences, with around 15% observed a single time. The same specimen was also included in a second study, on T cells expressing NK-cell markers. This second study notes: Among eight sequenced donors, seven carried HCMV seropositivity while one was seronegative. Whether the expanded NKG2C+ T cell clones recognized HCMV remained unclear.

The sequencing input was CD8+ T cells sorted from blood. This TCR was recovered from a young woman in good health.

The CDR3 sequence is CASSVEGDTQYF. CDR3 bases: TGTGCCAGCAGCGTAGAAGGAGATACGCAGTATTTT. The chain employs TRBV9 and TRBJ2-3; no clear D gene. Germline V gives CDR1 SGDLS, CDR2 YYNGEE. The V end was cut by 0 bases, the J end by 5 bases, with 4 bases between. The CDR3 is made up of 12 amino acids.